A single T cell receptor beta chain is shown here with its context. Its antigen is not identified. Germline CDR1 reads SQVTM; CDR2 reads ANQGSEA. This CDR3 comprises 13 residues. With 5 bases clipped from V and 1 base from J, the junction kept 2 bases outside the gene matches. Amplification used 60 Vbeta primers and 13 Jbeta primers. Sequencing used immunoSEQ multiplex PCR; TCRdb keeps in-frame clones, though not all of them. The sample has 100,000 to 150,000 clones, 77% seen once. This sample is part of a study of cytomegalovirus exposure and HLA in healthy donors. Whole-study context: There were around 100 million unique TCR beta sequences, drawn from 180 million or so T cells, in an earlier analysis. Overall study findings and caveats: Based on reports, TCR beta sequences accurately predicted HLA-A and HLA-B alleles for most subjects.

Sample: PBMCs. The chain carries TRBV29-1 and TRBJ1-1; 9 bases map to TRBD1. The TCR sequence derives from a male donor in good health and CMV-seropositive. The CDR3 DNA reads TGCAGCGTTAAGGGACAGGGGAACACTGAAGCTTTCTTT. It specifies CSVKGQGNTEAFF. The full variable domain, with the rest looked up from reference TRBV29-1 and TRBJ1-1, is SAVISQKPSRDICQRGTSLTIQCQVDSQVTMMFWYRQQPGQSLTLIATANQGSEATYESGFVIDKFPISRPNLTFSTLTVSNMSPEDSSIYLCSVKGQGNTEAFFGQGTRLTVV.